This T cell receptor (beta chain) was captured in a study of control samples from healthy donors and cancer patients. Per the germline V gene, CDR1 is LNHDA and CDR2 is SQIVND (reference sequence). V lost 7 bases and J lost 0; bases outside the gene matches: 9. The CDR3 runs to 16 residues. Sequencing used immunoSEQ multiplex PCR; TCRdb keeps in-frame clones, though not all of them. Among some 200,000 clones listed, about 94% were seen once. This sequence originates from a man in his fifties or sixties in good health. The V call is TRBV19, the J call TRBJ1-3; 7 bases line up with TRBD1. The material sequenced was blood. The CDR3, as DNA: TGTGCCAGTAACCGAGGGGGCCCTACCTCTGGAAACACCATATATTTT. Encoded protein: CASNRGGPTSGNTIYF. Combining the CDR3 with reference TRBV19 and TRBJ1-3 gives the whole variable domain DGGITQSPKYLFRKEGQNVTLSCEQNLNHDAMYWYRQDPGQGLRLIYYSQIVNDFQKGDIAEGYSVSREKKESFPLTVTSAQKNPTAFYLCASNRGGPTSGNTIYFGEGSWLTVV.